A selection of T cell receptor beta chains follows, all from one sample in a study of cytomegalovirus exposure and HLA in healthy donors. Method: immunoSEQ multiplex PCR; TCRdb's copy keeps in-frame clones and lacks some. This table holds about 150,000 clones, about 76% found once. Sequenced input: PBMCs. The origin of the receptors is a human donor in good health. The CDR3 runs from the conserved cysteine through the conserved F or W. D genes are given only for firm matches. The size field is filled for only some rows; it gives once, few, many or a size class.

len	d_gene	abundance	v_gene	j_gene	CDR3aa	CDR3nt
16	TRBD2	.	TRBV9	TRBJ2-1	CASSVFPRGGLRKQFF	TGTGCCAGCAGCGTATTCCCGCGGGGGGGGCTTCGGAAGCAGTTCTTC
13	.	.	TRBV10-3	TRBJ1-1	CASAGAMNTEAFF	TGTGCCTCGGCAGGGGCTATGAACACTGAAGCTTTCTTT
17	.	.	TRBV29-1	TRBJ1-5	CSVAQEGGGDSNQPQHF	TGCAGCGTTGCCCAAGAGGGGGGGGGAGATAGCAATCAGCCCCAGCATTTT
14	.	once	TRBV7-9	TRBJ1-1	CASSLVQGNTEAFF	TGTGCCAGCAGCTTAGTCCAGGGGAACACTGAAGCTTTCTTT
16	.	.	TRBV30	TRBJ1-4	CAWSSGSSGVFEKLFF	TGTGCCTGGAGCTCCGGGAGCTCGGGGGTATTTGAAAAACTGTTTTTT
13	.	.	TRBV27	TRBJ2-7	CASSTGRVNEQYF	TGTGCCAGCAGTACAGGGAGGGTAAACGAGCAGTACTTC
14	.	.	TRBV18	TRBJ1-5	CASSPTGQPGLQHF	TGTGCCAGCTCACCCACGGGTCAACCGGGACTCCAGCATTTT
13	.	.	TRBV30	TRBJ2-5	CAWSTSTGQNQYF	TGTGCCTGGAGTACGTCGACAGGTCAGAACCAGTACTTC
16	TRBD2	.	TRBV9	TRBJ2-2	CASSVWNLLAPGELFF	TGTGCCAGCAGCGTATGGAACCTACTAGCGCCCGGGGAGCTGTTTTTT
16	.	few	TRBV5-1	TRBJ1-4	CASSLEGEGIVEKLFF	TGCGCCAGCAGCTTGGAAGGGGAGGGGATCGTTGAAAAACTGTTTTTT
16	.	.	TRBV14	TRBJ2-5	CASSQVRGGSSETQYF	TGTGCCAGCAGCCAAGTCAGAGGGGGATCGTCGGAGACCCAGTACTTC
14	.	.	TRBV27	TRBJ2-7	CASSLSGTTYEQYF	TGTGCCAGCAGTTTATCAGGGACAACCTACGAGCAGTACTTC
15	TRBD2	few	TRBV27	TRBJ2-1	CASTPSGSWANEQFF	TGTGCCAGCACCCCTAGCGGGAGTTGGGCGAATGAGCAGTTCTTC
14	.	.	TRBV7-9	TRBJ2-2	CASSLGQSTGELFF	TGTGCCAGCAGCTTAGGGCAGTCCACCGGGGAGCTGTTTTTT
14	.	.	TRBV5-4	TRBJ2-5	CASSFGQSQETQYF	TGTGCCAGCAGCTTTGGACAGTCCCAAGAGACCCAGTACTTC
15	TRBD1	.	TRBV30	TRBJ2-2	CACRTGDKNTGELFF	TGTGCCTGTCGGACAGGGGATAAGAACACCGGGGAGCTGTTTTTT
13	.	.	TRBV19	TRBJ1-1	CASSIGASGEAFF	TGTGCCAGTAGTATAGGAGCTTCTGGTGAAGCTTTCTTT